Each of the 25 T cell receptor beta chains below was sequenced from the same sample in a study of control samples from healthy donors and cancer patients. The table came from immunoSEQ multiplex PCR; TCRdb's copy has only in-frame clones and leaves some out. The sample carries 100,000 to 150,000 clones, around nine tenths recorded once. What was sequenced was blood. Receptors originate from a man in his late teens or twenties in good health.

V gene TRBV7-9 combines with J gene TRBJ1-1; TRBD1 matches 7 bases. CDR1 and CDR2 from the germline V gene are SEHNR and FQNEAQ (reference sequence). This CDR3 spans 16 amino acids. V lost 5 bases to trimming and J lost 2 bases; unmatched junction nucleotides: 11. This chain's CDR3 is CASSPRQGPANTEAFF. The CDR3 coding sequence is TGTGCCAGCAGCCCTAGACAGGGCCCCGCAAACACTGAAGCTTTCTTT.

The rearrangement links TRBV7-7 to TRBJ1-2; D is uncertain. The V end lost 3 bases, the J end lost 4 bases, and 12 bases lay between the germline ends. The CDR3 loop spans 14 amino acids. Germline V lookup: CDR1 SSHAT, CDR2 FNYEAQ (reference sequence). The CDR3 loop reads CASSFGRLCYGYTF. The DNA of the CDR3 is TGTGCCAGCAGCTTCGGCAGGCTTTGCTATGGCTACACCTTC.

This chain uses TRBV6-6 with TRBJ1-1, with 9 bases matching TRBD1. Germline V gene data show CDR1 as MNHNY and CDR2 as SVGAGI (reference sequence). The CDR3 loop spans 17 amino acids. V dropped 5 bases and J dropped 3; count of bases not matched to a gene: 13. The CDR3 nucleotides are TGTGCCAGCAGTCCACAGGGGGCGAGTATAGTGGACACTGAAGCTTTCTTT. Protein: CASSPQGASIVDTEAFF.

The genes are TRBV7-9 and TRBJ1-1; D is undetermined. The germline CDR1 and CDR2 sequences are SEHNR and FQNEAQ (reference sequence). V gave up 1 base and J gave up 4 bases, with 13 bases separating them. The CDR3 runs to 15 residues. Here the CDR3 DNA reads TGTGCCAGCAGCTTAGTTCGAAGAGGTCCCACTGAAGCTTTCTTT. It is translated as CASSLVRRGPTEAFF.

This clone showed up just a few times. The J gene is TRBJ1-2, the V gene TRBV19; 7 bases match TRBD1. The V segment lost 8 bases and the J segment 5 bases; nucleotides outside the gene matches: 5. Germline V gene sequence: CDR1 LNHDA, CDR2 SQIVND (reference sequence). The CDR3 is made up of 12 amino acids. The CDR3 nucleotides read TGTGCCAGTTGGGACAGCTTTTATGGCTACACCTTC. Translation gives CASWDSFYGYTF.

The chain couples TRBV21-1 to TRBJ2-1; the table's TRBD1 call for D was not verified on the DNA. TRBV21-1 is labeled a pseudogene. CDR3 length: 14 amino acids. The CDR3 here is CASSKATAQYEQFF. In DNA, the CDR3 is TGTGCCAGCAGCAAAGCGACAGCCCAATATGAGCAGTTCTTC.

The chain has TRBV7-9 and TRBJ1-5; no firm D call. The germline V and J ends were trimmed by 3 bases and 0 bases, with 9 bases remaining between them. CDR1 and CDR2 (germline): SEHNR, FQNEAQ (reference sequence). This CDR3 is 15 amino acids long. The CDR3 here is CASSFLGDSNQPQHF. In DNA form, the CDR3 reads TGTGCCAGCAGCTTCCTAGGAGATAGCAATCAGCCCCAGCATTTT.

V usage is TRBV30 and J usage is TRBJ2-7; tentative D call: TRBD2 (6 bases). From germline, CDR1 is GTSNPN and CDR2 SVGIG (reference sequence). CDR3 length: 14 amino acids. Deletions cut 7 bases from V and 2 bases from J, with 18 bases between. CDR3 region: CASSVGREAYEQYF. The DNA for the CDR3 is TGTGCCTCCTCTGTGGGCAGGGAGGCCTACGAGCAGTACTTC. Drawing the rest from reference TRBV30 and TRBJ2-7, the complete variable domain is SQTIHQWPATLVQPVGSPLSLECTVEGTSNPNLYWYRQAAGRGLQLLFYSVGIGQISSEVPQNLSASRPQDRQFILSSKKLLLSDSGFYLCASSVGREAYEQYFGPGTRLTVT.

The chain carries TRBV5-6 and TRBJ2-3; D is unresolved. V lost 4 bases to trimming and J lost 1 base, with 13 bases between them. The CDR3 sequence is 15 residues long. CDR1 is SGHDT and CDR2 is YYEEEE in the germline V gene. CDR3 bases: TGTGCCAGCAGCGGCGCGAATCAAGGCACAGATACGCAGTATTTT. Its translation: CASSGANQGTDTQYF. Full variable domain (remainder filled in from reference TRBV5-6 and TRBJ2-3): DAGVTQSPTHLIKTRGQQVTLRCSPKSGHDTVSWYQQALGQGPQFIFQYYEEEERQRGNFPDRFSGHQFPNYSSELNVNALLLGDSALYLCASSGANQGTDTQYFGPGTRLTVL.

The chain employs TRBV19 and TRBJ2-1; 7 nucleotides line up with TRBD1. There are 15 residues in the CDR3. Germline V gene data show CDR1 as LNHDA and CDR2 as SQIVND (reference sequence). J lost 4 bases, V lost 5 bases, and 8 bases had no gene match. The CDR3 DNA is TGTGCCAGTAGTGCTTATAGGGGGCCTTACAATGAGCAGTTCTTC. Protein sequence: CASSAYRGPYNEQFF.

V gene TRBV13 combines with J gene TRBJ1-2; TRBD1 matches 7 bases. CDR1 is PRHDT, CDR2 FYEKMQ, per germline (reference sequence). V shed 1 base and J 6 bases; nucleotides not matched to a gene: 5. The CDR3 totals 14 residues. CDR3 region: CASSLVRQGDGYTF. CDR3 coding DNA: TGTGCCAGCAGCTTAGTTCGACAGGGCGATGGCTACACCTTC. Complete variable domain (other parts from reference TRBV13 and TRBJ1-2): AAGVIQSPRHLIKEKRETATLKCYPIPRHDTVYWYQQGPGQDPQFLISFYEKMQSDKGSIPDRFSAQQFSDYHSELNMSSLELGDSALYFCASSLVRQGDGYTFGSGTRLTVV.

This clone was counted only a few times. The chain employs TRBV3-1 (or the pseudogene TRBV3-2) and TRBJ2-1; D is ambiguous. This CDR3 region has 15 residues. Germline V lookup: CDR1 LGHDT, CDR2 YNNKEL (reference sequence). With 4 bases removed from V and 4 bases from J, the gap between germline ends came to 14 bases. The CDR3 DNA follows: TGTGCCAGCAGCCCCCCGGGTACTAATTACAATGAGCAGTTCTTC. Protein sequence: CASSPPGTNYNEQFF.

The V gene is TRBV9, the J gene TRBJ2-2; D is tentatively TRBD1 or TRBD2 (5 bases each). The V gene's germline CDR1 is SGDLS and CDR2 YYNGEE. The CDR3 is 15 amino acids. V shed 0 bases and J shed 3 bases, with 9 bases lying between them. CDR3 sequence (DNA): TGTGCCAGCAGCGTAGAACCGGGGCACACCGGGGAGCTGTTTTTT. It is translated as CASSVEPGHTGELFF.

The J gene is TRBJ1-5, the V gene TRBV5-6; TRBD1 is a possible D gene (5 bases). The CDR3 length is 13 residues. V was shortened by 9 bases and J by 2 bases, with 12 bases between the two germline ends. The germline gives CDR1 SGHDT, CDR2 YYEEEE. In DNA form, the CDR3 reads TGTGCCACCGCGAGAGGGGGCAATCAGCCCCAGCATTTT. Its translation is CATARGGNQPQHF.

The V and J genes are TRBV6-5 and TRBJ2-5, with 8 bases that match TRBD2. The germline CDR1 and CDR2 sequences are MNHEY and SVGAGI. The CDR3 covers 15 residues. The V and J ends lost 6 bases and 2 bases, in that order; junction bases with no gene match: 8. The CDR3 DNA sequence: TGTGCCAGCAGCCTACTAGCGGCGGGACAAGAGACCCAGTACTTC. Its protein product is CASSLLAAGQETQYF.

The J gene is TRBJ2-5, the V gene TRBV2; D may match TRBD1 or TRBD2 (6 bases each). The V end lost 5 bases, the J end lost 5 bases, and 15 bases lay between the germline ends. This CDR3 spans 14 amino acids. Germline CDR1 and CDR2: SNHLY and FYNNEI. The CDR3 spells CASSRLVGGETQYF. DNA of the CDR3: TGTGCCAGCAGTCGGCTAGTAGGGGGGGAGACCCAGTACTTC.

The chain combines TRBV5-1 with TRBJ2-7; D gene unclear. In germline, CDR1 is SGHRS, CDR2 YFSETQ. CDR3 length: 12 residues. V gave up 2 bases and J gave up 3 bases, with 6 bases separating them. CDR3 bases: TGCGCCAGCAGCTTTTCTGACTACGAGCAGTACTTC. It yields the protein CASSFSDYEQYF.

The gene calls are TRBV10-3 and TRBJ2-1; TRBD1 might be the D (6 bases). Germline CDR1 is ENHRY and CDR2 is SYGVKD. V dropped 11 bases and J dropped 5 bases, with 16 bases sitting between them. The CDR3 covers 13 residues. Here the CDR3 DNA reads TGTGCCGTCTACCGGGACACCGACAATGAGCAGTTCTTC. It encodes CAVYRDTDNEQFF.

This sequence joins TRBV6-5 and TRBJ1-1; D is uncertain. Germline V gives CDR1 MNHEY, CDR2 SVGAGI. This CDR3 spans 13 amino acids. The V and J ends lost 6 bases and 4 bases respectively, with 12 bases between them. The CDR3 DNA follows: TGTGCCAGCAGGGCCGCGTCGGTCACTGAAGCTTTCTTT. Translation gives CASRAASVTEAFF.

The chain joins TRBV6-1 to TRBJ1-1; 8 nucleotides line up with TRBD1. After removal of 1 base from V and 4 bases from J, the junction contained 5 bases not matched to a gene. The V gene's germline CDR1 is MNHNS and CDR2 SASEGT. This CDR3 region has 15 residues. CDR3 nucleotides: TGTGCCAGCAGTGAAGACGTTACAGGGGGCACTGAAGCTTTCTTT. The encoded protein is CASSEDVTGGTEAFF.

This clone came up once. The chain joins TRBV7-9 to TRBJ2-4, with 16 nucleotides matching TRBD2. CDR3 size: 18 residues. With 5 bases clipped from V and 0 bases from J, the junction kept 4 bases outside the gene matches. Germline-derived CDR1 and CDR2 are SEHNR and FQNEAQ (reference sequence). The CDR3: CASSRGLAGGIAKNIQYF. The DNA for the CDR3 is TGTGCCAGCAGCCGGGGACTAGCGGGGGGGATAGCCAAAAACATTCAGTACTTC.

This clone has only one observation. The CDR3 loop is CASSYVAANTGELFF. The CDR3 bases are TGTGCCAGCAGTTACGTAGCCGCGAACACCGGGGAGCTGTTTTTT. The rearrangement links TRBV6-5 to TRBJ2-2; no reliable D call. The CDR3 is 15 residues long. CDR1 MNHEY and CDR2 SVGAGI come from the germline V gene. V was pared by 2 bases and J by 0 bases, with 7 bases between.

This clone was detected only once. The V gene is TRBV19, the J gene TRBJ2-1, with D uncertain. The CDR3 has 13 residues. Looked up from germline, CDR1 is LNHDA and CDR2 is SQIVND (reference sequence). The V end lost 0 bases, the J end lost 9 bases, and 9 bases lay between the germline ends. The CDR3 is CASSIDLSTEQFF. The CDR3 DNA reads TGTGCCAGTAGTATAGATCTGTCTACTGAGCAGTTCTTC.

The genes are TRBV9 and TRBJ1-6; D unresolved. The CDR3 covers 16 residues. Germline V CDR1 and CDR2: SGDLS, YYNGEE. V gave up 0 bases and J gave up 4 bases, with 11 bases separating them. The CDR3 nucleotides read TGTGCCAGCAGCGTAGACGCGGAAGTATATAATTCACCCCTCCACTTT. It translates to CASSVDAEVYNSPLHF.

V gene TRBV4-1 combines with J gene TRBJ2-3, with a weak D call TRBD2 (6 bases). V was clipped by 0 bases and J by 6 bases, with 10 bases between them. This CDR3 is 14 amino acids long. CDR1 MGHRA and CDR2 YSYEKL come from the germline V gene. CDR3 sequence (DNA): TGCGCCAGCAGCCAAGAAGGGCTAGCGGATACGCAGTATTTT. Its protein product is CASSQEGLADTQYF.